These 25 T cell receptor beta chains were sequenced from one sample in a study of early T cells in non-severe SARS-CoV-2 infection. Via MiXCR, TCRdb re-called the 5' RACE reads, giving one row per CDR3 protein. This sample has around 40,000 distinct CDR3 sequences; roughly a tenth occur once, and the top ten carry around 9.8%. The sample was whole blood. Receptors were obtained from an adult who was a healthcare worker with PCR-confirmed SARS-CoV-2 infection or an uninfected control (not recorded which).

This clonotype was picked up many times. CDR3 in amino acids: CASSPHSGGAGDTQYF. The DNA for the CDR3 is TGTGCCAGCAGCCCCCACAGCGGGGGGGCAGGAGATACGCAGTATTTT. This chain uses TRBV7-9 with TRBJ2-3, with 10 bases matching TRBD2. Germline-derived CDR1 and CDR2 are SEHNR and FQNEAQ (reference sequence). CDR3 length equals 16 residues. Trimming removed 5 bases from V and 5 bases from J; junction bases left unmatched: 10. The complete variable domain, with remaining parts taken from reference TRBV7-9 and TRBJ2-3, reads DTGVSQNPRHKITKRGQNVTFRCDPISEHNRLYWYRQTLGQGPEFLTYFQNEAQLEKSRLLSDRFSAERPKGSFSTLEIQRTEQGDSAMYLCASSPHSGGAGDTQYFGPGTRLTVL.

This clonotype came up a few times. The V gene is TRBV7-6, the J gene TRBJ2-1; maybe TRBD1 (7 bases). This CDR3 is built from 15 residues. In germline, CDR1 is SGHVS, CDR2 FNYEAQ. V was pared by 1 base and J by 9 bases, with 16 bases between. The CDR3 loop reads CASSLVPGGSGEQFF. The CDR3 DNA follows: TGTGCCAGCAGCTTAGTCCCAGGGGGGAGTGGTGAGCAGTTCTTC. The full variable domain, rest sourced from reference TRBV7-6 and TRBJ2-1, is GAGVSQSPRYKVTKRGQDVALRCDPISGHVSLYWYRQALGQGPEFLTYFNYEAQQDKSGLPNDRFSAERPEGSISTLTIQRTEQRDSAMYRCASSLVPGGSGEQFFGPGTRLTVL.

This clonotype was found many times. The DNA for the CDR3 is TGTGCCAGCAGTTACTCGACACAGGGGCGCACTGAAGCTTTCTTT. Protein: CASSYSTQGRTEAFF. The V and J genes are TRBV6-6 and TRBJ1-1, with TRBD1 matching over 7 bases. CDR3 length: 15 residues. The V gene end was trimmed by 0 bases and the J gene end by 4 bases; junction bases not matched to a gene: 5. The germline CDR1 and CDR2 sequences are MNHNY and SVGAGI (reference sequence).

This clonotype was detected ten times or more. J is TRBJ1-1 and V is TRBV7-9; 9 bases are a match to TRBD1. The germline gives CDR1 SEHNR, CDR2 FQNEAQ (reference sequence). The CDR3 totals 14 residues. Unmatched junction bases numbered 0, after V lost 3 bases and J lost 1 base. The CDR3 DNA reads TGTGCCAGCAGCTTGGGACAGGGGAACACTGAAGCTTTCTTT. It is translated as CASSLGQGNTEAFF.

This clonotype was observed a few times. V usage is TRBV19 and J usage is TRBJ2-3, with D unresolved. Germline V lookup: CDR1 LNHDA, CDR2 SQIVND (reference sequence). Trimming stripped 4 bases from V and 6 bases from J, with 5 bases between. The CDR3 sequence is 11 residues long. The CDR3 bases are TGTGCCAGTAGTAGGTGGGATACGCAGTATTTT. Translation: CASSRWDTQYF.

This clonotype was seen only a few times. This chain links TRBV29-1 with TRBJ2-7, with D unresolved. V was pared by 1 base and J by 3 bases, with 13 bases between. Looked up from germline, CDR1 is SQVTM and CDR2 is ANQGSEA. The CDR3 extends over 14 amino acids. CDR3 in DNA: TGCAGCGTTGAAGGGGAAGGTTTGGACTACGAGCAGTACTTC. It is translated as CSVEGEGLDYEQYF.

The rearrangement links TRBV29-1 to TRBJ2-5; 9 bases align to TRBD1. V lost 0 bases to trimming and J lost 5 bases; unmatched junction nucleotides: 4. In germline, CDR1 is SQVTM, CDR2 ANQGSEA. CDR3 size: 14 residues. The CDR3 sequence is CSVEDPGQGETQYF. For the CDR3, the DNA is TGCAGCGTTGAAGATCCCGGACAGGGGGAGACCCAGTACTTC.

This rearrangement joins TRBV4-3 to TRBJ2-1; D gene ambiguous. V lost 0 bases to trimming and J lost 9 bases, with 12 bases between them. The CDR3 is 14 residues long. The germline gives CDR1 LGHNA, CDR2 YSLEER. The CDR3 sequence is CASSQESANGEQFF. CDR3 sequence (DNA): TGCGCCAGCAGCCAAGAGAGCGCCAACGGTGAGCAGTTCTTC.

The table lists this clonotype with many counts. This chain uses TRBV10-3 with TRBJ1-1; 7 bases match TRBD1. This CDR3 has 16 amino acids. Germline V gene data show CDR1 as ENHRY and CDR2 as SYGVKD. J was trimmed by 1 base and V by 0 bases; bases with no gene match: 5. Written as DNA, the CDR3 is TGTGCCATCAGTGAGTCACGGACAGGCCGGAACACTGAAGCTTTCTTT. Translated, it gives CAISESRTGRNTEAFF.

This clonotype was picked up many times. The chain couples TRBV6-4 to TRBJ2-3; TRBD2 is a possible D gene (5 bases). V was trimmed by 0 bases and J by 1 base, leaving 8 bases between them. Per the germline V gene, CDR1 is MRHNA and CDR2 is SNTAGT. The CDR3 length is 15 residues. The CDR3 here is CASSDSEGGTDTQYF. CDR3 DNA: TGTGCCAGCAGTGACTCCGAGGGAGGCACAGATACGCAGTATTTT.

In this sample, this clonotype turned up a few times. V is TRBV12-3 or TRBV12-4 and J is TRBJ2-2, with 7 bases aligning to TRBD1. After removal of 5 bases from V and 3 bases from J, the junction contained 6 bases not matched to a gene. The CDR3 spans 15 residues. DNA of the CDR3: TGTGCCAGCAGTCGTTACAGGGGTGACACCGGGGAGCTGTTTTTT. Amino acids: CASSRYRGDTGELFF.

In this sample, this clonotype turned up many times. The J gene is TRBJ1-5, the V gene TRBV27; D unresolved. This CDR3 contains 15 residues. V lost 3 bases and J 2 bases, leaving 11 bases between the germline ends. The germline V gene has CDR1 MNHEY and CDR2 SMNVEV (reference sequence). Here the CDR3 reads CASSFAGSGNQPQHF. CDR3 DNA: TGTGCCAGCAGTTTTGCGGGCAGTGGCAATCAGCCCCAGCATTTT.

The CDR3 region is CASGTGTGTYEQYF. The DNA of the CDR3 is TGTGCTAGTGGTACCGGGACAGGGACCTACGAGCAGTACTTC. The genes are TRBV12-5 and TRBJ2-7; 9 bases agree with TRBD1. With V trimmed by 5 bases and J by 2 bases, 4 bases remained unmatched. CDR3 size: 14 residues. In germline, CDR1 is LGHNT, CDR2 FRNRAP.

This clonotype was found many times. V usage is TRBV18 and J usage is TRBJ1-4; 9 nucleotides align to TRBD1. The V and J ends lost 3 bases and 11 bases, in that order; junction bases with no gene match: 13. Looked up from germline, CDR1 is KGHSH and CDR2 is LQKENI. CDR3 length: 16 amino acids. The CDR3 nucleotides read TGTGCCAGCTCACCCGGTCCTCCGGGACAGGGTGGGAAACTGTTTTTT. Its translation is CASSPGPPGQGGKLFF.

This clonotype has only a few counts. The chain uses TRBV7-2 and TRBJ2-6; D ambiguous. Trimming removed 3 bases from V and 4 bases from J, with 10 bases in between. CDR1 and CDR2 (germline): SGHTA, FQGNSA. The CDR3 runs 15 residues. The CDR3 bases are TGTGCCAGCAGCTTCACCGGATCCGGGGCCAACGTCCTGACTTTC. This codes for CASSFTGSGANVLTF.

In this sample, this clonotype turned up a few times. CDR3 loop: CASSPGARAEKLFF. The CDR3 coding sequence is TGTGCCAGCAGCCCTGGCGCCAGGGCGGAAAAACTGTTTTTT. V and J are TRBV7-2 and TRBJ1-4; D might be TRBD1 (5 bases). V lost 5 bases and J lost 8, with 15 bases in between. This CDR3 is built from 14 residues. Germline lookup yields CDR1 SGHTA and CDR2 FQGNSA.

The CDR3 DNA reads TGTGCCAGCAGCTTAAAAGGGTTAGATAGCTATGGCTACACCTTC. It is translated as CASSLKGLDSYGYTF. The chain combines TRBV7-3 with TRBJ1-2; D is undetermined. The CDR3 totals 15 residues. CDR1 and CDR2 (germline): SGHTA, FQGTGA. The germline V and J ends were trimmed by 1 base and 4 bases, with 13 bases remaining between them.

The chain couples TRBV5-1 to TRBJ1-2; tentative D call: TRBD1 (6 bases). The CDR3 runs 12 residues. V was trimmed by 4 bases and J by 8 bases, leaving 12 bases between them. The germline V gene has CDR1 SGHRS and CDR2 YFSETQ. The CDR3 protein is CASSPTGRGYTF. Written as DNA, the CDR3 is TGCGCCAGCAGCCCGACAGGAAGAGGCTACACCTTC. Drawing the rest from reference TRBV5-1 and TRBJ1-2, the complete variable domain is KAGVTQTPRYLIKTRGQQVTLSCSPISGHRSVSWYQQTPGQGLQFLFEYFSETQRNKGNFPGRFSGRQFSNSRSEMNVSTLELGDSALYLCASSPTGRGYTFGSGTRLTVV.

The sample holds a few counts of this clonotype. V and J are TRBV7-9 and TRBJ1-1; no definite D call. The germline V gene encodes CDR1 SEHNR and CDR2 FQNEAQ (reference sequence). V shed 5 bases and J shed 4 bases, with 8 bases lying between them. This CDR3 spans 12 amino acids. The CDR3 reads CASSLDFTEAFF. The CDR3 DNA reads TGTGCCAGCAGCCTTGACTTCACTGAAGCTTTCTTT.

In this sample, this clonotype turned up a few times. The V gene is TRBV2, the J gene TRBJ2-7; D not resolved. There are 12 residues in the CDR3. The V end lost 11 bases, the J end lost 2 bases, and 13 bases lay between the germline ends. Germline V gene sequence: CDR1 SNHLY, CDR2 FYNNEI. CDR3 DNA sequence: TGTGCCCGTGGGCAGCACCCCTACGAGCAGTACTTC. This codes for CARGQHPYEQYF.

In its sample, this clonotype was seen many times. The rearrangement links TRBV12-3 or TRBV12-4 to TRBJ1-5; D not resolved. V lost 1 base to trimming and J lost 1 base, with 8 bases between them. This CDR3 spans 15 amino acids. CDR3 DNA: TGTGCCAGCAGTTTAGGAGGCCGGAGCAATCAGCCCCAGCATTTT. Its translation is CASSLGGRSNQPQHF.

The sample holds many counts of this clonotype. The chain combines TRBV12-5 with TRBJ2-1; D may match TRBD1 or TRBD2 (5 bases each). Trimming removed 7 bases from V and 6 bases from J, with 13 bases in between. The CDR3 contains 13 residues. Germline V gives CDR1 LGHNT, CDR2 FRNRAP. The CDR3 region is CASVGTMTNEQFF. The CDR3 DNA follows: TGTGCTAGTGTCGGGACGATGACCAATGAGCAGTTCTTC.

This clonotype has only a few counts. This rearrangement joins TRBV7-3 to TRBJ2-3; D is possibly TRBD1 (6 bases). V shed 0 bases and J shed 8 bases, with 9 bases lying between them. This CDR3 region has 13 residues. Germline assignment: CDR1 SGHTA and CDR2 FQGTGA. The CDR3 region is CASSLTQGVTQYF. CDR3 nucleotide sequence: TGTGCCAGCAGCTTAACACAGGGAGTTACGCAGTATTTT.

This clonotype was recorded many times. The chain employs TRBV20-1 and TRBJ2-1; a weak D match, TRBD1 (5 bases). Trimming removed 6 bases at V and 4 bases at J, with 22 bases between. CDR1 and CDR2 (germline): DFQATT, SNEGSKA (reference sequence). The CDR3 spans 16 residues. CDR3 region: CSASRLRGKGYNEQFF. CDR3 coding DNA: TGCAGTGCCTCTAGACTCCGAGGAAAGGGGTACAATGAGCAGTTCTTC.

This chain uses TRBV19 with TRBJ2-3, with D uncertain. The germline V and J ends were trimmed by 7 bases and 0 bases, with 11 bases remaining between them. CDR1 is LNHDA, CDR2 SQIVND, per germline (reference sequence). The CDR3 consists of 14 residues. CDR3 DNA sequence: TGTGCCAGTAAATCAAAACCTAGCACAGATACGCAGTATTTT. Amino acid sequence: CASKSKPSTDTQYF.